This T cell receptor beta chain was captured in a study of T cell changes during pregnancy in multiple sclerosis. Here immunoSEQ multiplex PCR was the method, and the copy in TCRdb shows in-frame clones only, minus some. The sample carries about 56,000 clones, about 93% recorded once. V trimming: 4 bases; J trimming: 1 base; junction bases outside the gene matches: 5. Germline values: CDR1 SGHRS, CDR2 YFSETQ. This CDR3 has 16 amino acids. Source: CD4+ T cells from peripheral blood mononuclear cells, taken in the third trimester of pregnancy. The rearrangement joins TRBV5-1 to TRBJ2-2; 9 bases match TRBD2. The receptor was isolated from a female donor with multiple sclerosis, enrolled in a pregnancy study. CDR3 nucleotide sequence: TGCGCCAGCAGCCCAATTAGCGGGGGGAACACCGGGGAGCTGTTTTTT. It encodes CASSPISGGNTGELFF.